Each of the 20 T cell receptor beta chains below was sequenced from the same sample in a study of graft-versus-host responses after intestinal transplantation. Antigen specificity for these receptors is unknown. TCRdb keeps only in-frame clones here, not all; method: immunoSEQ multiplex PCR. This sample has around 100,000 clones, with 90% to 95% found just once. Sequencing used unstimulated CD8+ T cells sorted from spleen or lymph node cells, obtained before intestinal transplant. The source of these receptors is a human donor who received an intestinal transplant.

CDR3 residues: CASSPGTPYGYTF. In DNA form, the CDR3 reads TGTGCCAGTAGCCCCGGGACACCCTATGGCTACACCTTC. The chain couples TRBV19 to TRBJ1-2; maybe TRBD1 (6 bases). The CDR3 is made up of 13 amino acids. Trimming cost V 6 bases and J 4 bases, with 12 bases left between them. Germline V gene data show CDR1 as LNHDA and CDR2 as SQIVND (reference sequence).

The chain links TRBV5-8 to TRBJ2-1; possible D gene TRBD1, 6 bases. There are 12 residues in the CDR3. The germline V gene encodes CDR1 SGHTS and CDR2 YDEGEE. Trimming shortened V by 2 bases and J by 11 bases, and 11 bases separated the two germline ends. CDR3 sequence (DNA): TGTGCCAGCAGCTTTCGACAGGCGAAGCAGTTCTTC. It yields the protein CASSFRQAKQFF.

The rearrangement joins TRBV7-2 to TRBJ2-3; D is unclear. Germline values: CDR1 SGHTA, CDR2 FQGNSA. This CDR3 contains 12 residues. The V and J ends lost 7 bases and 5 bases respectively, with 10 bases between them. CDR3 amino acids: CASTPWGDTQYF. The CDR3 DNA is TGTGCCAGCACCCCCTGGGGAGATACGCAGTATTTT.

This rearrangement joins TRBV15 to TRBJ2-1; D is uncertain. The CDR3 extends over 14 amino acids. V shed 2 bases and J shed 3 bases, with 8 bases lying between them. Germline assignment: CDR1 LNHNV and CDR2 YYDKDF (reference sequence). The CDR3 bases are TGTGCCACCAGCAGAAGAAGCATCTACAATGAGCAGTTCTTC. Translated, it gives CATSRRSIYNEQFF.

J is TRBJ2-3 and V is TRBV7-6, with 7 bases matching TRBD2. The CDR3 runs to 15 residues. The V segment lost 0 bases and the J segment 5 bases; nucleotides outside the gene matches: 5. CDR1 and CDR2 (germline): SGHVS, FNYEAQ. CDR3 protein: CASSLALLAIDTQYF. Written as DNA, the CDR3 is TGTGCCAGCAGCTTAGCTCTACTAGCGATAGATACGCAGTATTTT.

The DNA of the CDR3 is TGCGCCAGCAGCTCGGGACAGGGGGTGGTTCAGCCCCAGCATTTT. Translation gives CASSSGQGVVQPQHF. V gene TRBV4-1 combines with J gene TRBJ1-5; 11 nucleotides align to TRBD1. There are 15 residues in the CDR3. With 5 bases clipped from V and 6 bases from J, the junction kept 6 bases outside the gene matches. Germline V lookup: CDR1 MGHRA, CDR2 YSYEKL.

The rearrangement links TRBV6-1 to TRBJ2-7; the D is unclear. Trimming cost V 3 bases and J 5 bases, with 11 bases left between them. The CDR3 sequence is 13 residues long. CDR1 is MNHNS, CDR2 SASEGT, per germline. As DNA, the CDR3 is TGTGCCAGCAGTGACGGATTAAGCCACGAGCAGTACTTC. This sequence encodes CASSDGLSHEQYF.

The rearrangement uses TRBV11-2 and TRBJ1-2, with D unclear. CDR1 is SGHAT and CDR2 is FQNNGV in the germline V gene. V was shortened by 1 base and J by 3 bases, with 6 bases between the two germline ends. This CDR3 has 13 amino acids. CDR3 sequence: CASSLATYYGYTF. CDR3 coding DNA: TGTGCCAGCAGCTTAGCTACCTACTATGGCTACACCTTC.

The chain combines TRBV9 with TRBJ2-7, with D unresolved. This CDR3 contains 13 residues. Trimming removed 0 bases at V and 6 bases at J, with 10 bases between. Germline V gene sequence: CDR1 SGDLS, CDR2 YYNGEE. The CDR3 protein is CASSVVPEREQYF. The DNA of the CDR3 is TGTGCCAGCAGCGTAGTTCCAGAACGCGAGCAGTACTTC.

The genes are TRBV5-6 and TRBJ2-7; TRBD2 agrees at 11 bases. The CDR3 is 16 amino acids. Losses at the gene ends were 4 bases for V and 1 base for J; bases not matched to a gene: 7. CDR1 SGHDT and CDR2 YYEEEE come from the germline V gene. The CDR3 region has the DNA TGTGCCAGCAGCCCCACCGGGACTAGCGGTTCCTACGAGCAGTACTTC. Its protein product is CASSPTGTSGSYEQYF.

V is TRBV2 and J is TRBJ2-1, with 8 bases lining up with TRBD2. This CDR3 is 14 amino acids long. The germline V gene encodes CDR1 SNHLY and CDR2 FYNNEI. V dropped 7 bases and J dropped 7; count of bases not matched to a gene: 9. CDR3 nucleotide sequence: TGTGCCAGCATTAGTCAGCGGGGGACGAATGAGCAGTTCTTC. Amino acid sequence: CASISQRGTNEQFF.

This chain joins TRBV2 and TRBJ2-1; D ambiguous. Germline CDR1 and CDR2: SNHLY and FYNNEI. The CDR3 has 10 amino acids. V was clipped by 7 bases and J by 9 bases, with 7 bases between them. CDR3 residues: CASTHGEQFF. The CDR3 region has the DNA TGTGCCAGCACCCACGGTGAGCAGTTCTTC.

CDR3 nucleotide sequence: TGTGCCAGCAGCGACCAGCAGGGGGGCGACGAGCAGTACTTC. As protein: CASSDQQGGDEQYF. V gene TRBV6-1 combines with J gene TRBJ2-5; D is possibly TRBD1 (7 bases). The DNA end lines up better with TRBJ2-7; the J call may be wrong. In germline, CDR1 is MNHNS, CDR2 SASEGT. The CDR3 sequence is 14 residues long.

The rearrangement links TRBV27 to TRBJ2-1; a possible D gene is TRBD2 (7 bases). The V gene lost 4 bases and the J gene lost 7 bases, with 20 bases spanning the gap. Germline CDR1 reads MNHEY; CDR2 reads SMNVEV (reference sequence). The CDR3 consists of 16 residues. Here the CDR3 reads CASSSGGGASGNEQFF. The CDR3, as DNA: TGTGCCAGCAGTTCAGGAGGGGGGGCCTCGGGAAATGAGCAGTTCTTC.

The V gene is TRBV11-3, the J gene TRBJ2-7, with 7 bases matching TRBD2. Germline V gives CDR1 SGHNT, CDR2 YENEEA. This CDR3 spans 12 amino acids. V gave up 6 bases and J gave up 7 bases; unmatched junction bases: 6. The CDR3 region is CASSIVRGEQYF. CDR3 nucleotides: TGTGCCAGCAGTATCGTGCGGGGGGAGCAGTACTTC.

The CDR3 DNA is TGCAGTGCTAGAGGAGACAATGAGCAGTTCTTC. It yields the protein CSARGDNEQFF. The J gene is TRBJ2-1, the V gene TRBV20-1; D is unresolved. V was trimmed by 1 base and J by 5 bases, leaving 3 bases between them. The CDR3 loop spans 11 amino acids. Germline V lookup: CDR1 DFQATT, CDR2 SNEGSKA (reference sequence).

The rearrangement uses TRBV9 and TRBJ1-3, with D unresolved. Trimming took off 0 bases at V and 0 bases at J, with 7 bases between the two ends. The CDR3 sequence is 15 residues long. The germline CDR1 and CDR2 sequences are SGDLS and YYNGEE. CDR3 DNA: TGTGCCAGCAGCGTAGACGCCGCCTCTGGAAACACCATATATTTT. This sequence encodes CASSVDAASGNTIYF.

V gene TRBV27 combines with J gene TRBJ2-7; the D gene could be TRBD1 or TRBD2 (5 bases each). CDR3 size: 13 residues. Germline assignment: CDR1 MNHEY and CDR2 SMNVEV (reference sequence). The ends were cut back, 5 bases at V and 3 bases at J, with 11 bases in the middle. This CDR3 reads CASSSGQNYEQYF. The CDR3 nucleotides read TGTGCCAGCAGTAGCGGACAAAACTACGAGCAGTACTTC.

The V call is TRBV5-6, the J call TRBJ1-1; 9 bases fit TRBD1. Germline V gives CDR1 SGHDT, CDR2 YYEEEE. This CDR3 spans 15 amino acids. V shed 4 bases, J shed 6 bases, and the junction held 10 bases outside the gene matches. For the CDR3, the DNA is TGTGCCAGCAGCGGAGGGACAGGGAATTTGGCTGAAGCTTTCTTT. Its translation: CASSGGTGNLAEAFF. The full variable domain, in which reference TRBV5-6 and TRBJ1-1 provide the parts outside the CDR3, is DAGVTQSPTHLIKTRGQQVTLRCSPKSGHDTVSWYQQALGQGPQFIFQYYEEEERQRGNFPDRFSGHQFPNYSSELNVNALLLGDSALYLCASSGGTGNLAEAFFGQGTRLTVV.

The table lists this clone with a count of one. The chain has TRBV19 and TRBJ1-1; D is perhaps TRBD1 (6 bases). CDR1 LNHDA and CDR2 SQIVND come from the germline V gene (reference sequence). The CDR3 length is 14 residues. V lost 1 base, J lost 5 bases, and 11 bases lay in between. The CDR3 DNA sequence: TGTGCCAGTAGTATAGTACAGGGAGGGACTGAAGCTTTCTTT. Translation: CASSIVQGGTEAFF.